The rows below give T cell receptor beta chains drawn from one sample of a study of shared clonotypes between healthy human individuals. Here immunoSEQ multiplex PCR was the method, and the copy in TCRdb shows in-frame clones only, minus some. Of approximately 2.5 million clones in the sample, under 95% were seen once. Sequenced input: naive CD4+ T cells from PBMCs. The receptors stem from a young man in good health. Some clones in this sample may be carry-over from other donors' samples. The CDR3 runs from the conserved cysteine through the conserved F or W. D genes are given only for firm matches.

J,D,V,DNA,CDR3
TRBJ2-5,NA,TRBV9,TGTGCCAGCAGCGTAGGTCGGGGCCCCCAAGAGACCCAGTACTTC,CASSVGRGPQETQYF
TRBJ2-5,NA,TRBV30,TGTGCCTGGAGTGTGTACGGATACCAAGAGACCCAGTACTTC,CAWSVYGYQETQYF
TRBJ2-7,NA,TRBV28,TGTGCCAGCAGTTTGGGCGGCTACGAGCAGTACTTC,CASSLGGYEQYF
TRBJ2-3,NA,TRBV4-3,TGCGCCAGCAGCCAAGATGGGGGACACTTCACAGATACGCAGTATTTT,CASSQDGGHFTDTQYF
TRBJ2-1,TRBD2,TRBV5-1,TGCGCCAGCGTCCCCACCGGGACTAGCGGGATCCATGAGCAGTTCTTC,CASVPTGTSGIHEQFF
TRBJ2-7,NA,TRBV4-3,TGCGCCAGCAGCCAAGAATGGGTCAGAGTCTACGAGCAGTACTTC,CASSQEWVRVYEQYF
TRBJ1-6,NA,TRBV28,TGTGCCAGCAGTCCCAGGCAGAGCTTAAATTCACCCCTCCACTTT,CASSPRQSLNSPLHF
TRBJ2-4,NA,TRBV6-1,TGTGCCAGTTCAGCCGCTGGCTTAGGAAACATTCAGTACTTC,CASSAAGLGNIQYF
TRBJ1-1,NA,TRBV4-1,TGCGCCAGCAGCCAAGATGTAGTTAGGGTTGGCACTGAAGCTTTCTTT,CASSQDVVRVGTEAFF
TRBJ2-6,NA,TRBV4-1,TGCGCCAGCAGCCAAGGGCGGGGTGTAGGTTACTCTGGGGCCAACGTCCTGACTTTC,CASSQGRGVGYSGANVLTF
TRBJ1-4,NA,TRBV5-1,TGCGCCAGCAGCTTGCTTGCCCCTGCAACTAATGAAAAACTGTTTTTT,CASSLLAPATNEKLFF
TRBJ2-7,TRBD1,TRBV7-2,TGTGCCAGCAGCTTAGCCGTGACAGGGGGCTACTACGAGCAGTACTTC,CASSLAVTGGYYEQYF
TRBJ2-5,TRBD1,TRBV18,TGTGCCAGCTCACCTTACAGGGGGGAAGAGACCCAGTACTTC,CASSPYRGEETQYF